This T cell receptor beta chain was recorded in a study of cytotoxic CD8 clonotypes in ibrutinib-treated CLL. TCRdb keeps only in-frame clones here, not all; method: immunoSEQ multiplex PCR. The sample gives roughly 110,000 clones, about 53% of which show up once; 37% is in the top ten. Extraction of 1.5 to 2.5 micrograms of genomic DNA from cryopreserved PBMCs supplied material for TCR beta libraries. The CDR3 length is 15 residues. The germline CDR1 and CDR2 sequences are SGHTA and FQGNSA. Trimming took off 2 bases at V and 1 base at J, with 12 bases between the two ends. Details on this clone: Its specificity is not known.

The study's findings and limits: Baseline clonality, above age-matched healthy donor levels, tracked circulating CD8+ T-cell counts.

The V and J genes are TRBV7-2 and TRBJ2-7; D may be TRBD1 or TRBD2 (5 bases each). The input for sequencing was PBMCs, taken after 24 months of ibrutinib treatment. The TCR was taken from a human donor with chronic lymphocytic leukemia. CDR3 DNA: TGTGCCAGCAGCTTATCGGCAGGGAGTTCCTACGAGCAGTACTTC. Encoded protein: CASSLSAGSSYEQYF.